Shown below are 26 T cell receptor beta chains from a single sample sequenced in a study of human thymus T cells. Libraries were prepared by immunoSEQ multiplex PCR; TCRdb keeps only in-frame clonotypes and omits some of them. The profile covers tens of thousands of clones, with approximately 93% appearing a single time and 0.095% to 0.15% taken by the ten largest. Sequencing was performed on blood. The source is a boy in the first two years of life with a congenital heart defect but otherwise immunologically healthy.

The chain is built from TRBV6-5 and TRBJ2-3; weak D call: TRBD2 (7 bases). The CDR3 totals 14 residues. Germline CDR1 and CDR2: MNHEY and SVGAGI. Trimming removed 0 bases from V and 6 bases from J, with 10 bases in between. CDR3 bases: TGTGCCAGCAGTTACTCAGGGGGGGAGGATACGCAGTATTTT. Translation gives CASSYSGGEDTQYF.

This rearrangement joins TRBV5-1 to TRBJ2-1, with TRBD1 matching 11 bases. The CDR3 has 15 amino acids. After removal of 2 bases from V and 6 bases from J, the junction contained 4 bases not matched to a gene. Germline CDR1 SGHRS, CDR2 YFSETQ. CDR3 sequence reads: CASSFTGTGGNEQFF. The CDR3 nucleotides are TGCGCCAGCAGCTTTACCGGGACAGGGGGCAATGAGCAGTTCTTC. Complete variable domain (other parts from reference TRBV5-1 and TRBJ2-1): KAGVTQTPRYLIKTRGQQVTLSCSPISGHRSVSWYQQTPGQGLQFLFEYFSETQRNKGNFPGRFSGRQFSNSRSEMNVSTLELGDSALYLCASSFTGTGGNEQFFGPGTRLTVL.

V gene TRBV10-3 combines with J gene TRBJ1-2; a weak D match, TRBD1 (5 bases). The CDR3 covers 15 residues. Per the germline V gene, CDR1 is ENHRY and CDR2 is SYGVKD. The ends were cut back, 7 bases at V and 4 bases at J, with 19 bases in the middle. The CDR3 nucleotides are TGTGCCATCACTTCCGGGACCAAAGTATCCTATGGCTACACCTTC. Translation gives CAITSGTKVSYGYTF.

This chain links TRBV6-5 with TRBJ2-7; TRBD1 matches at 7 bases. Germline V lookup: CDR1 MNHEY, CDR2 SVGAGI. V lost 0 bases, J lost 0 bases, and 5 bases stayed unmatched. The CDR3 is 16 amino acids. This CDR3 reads CASSYSKGTVSYEQYF. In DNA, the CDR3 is TGTGCCAGCAGTTACTCGAAGGGGACAGTCTCCTACGAGCAGTACTTC.

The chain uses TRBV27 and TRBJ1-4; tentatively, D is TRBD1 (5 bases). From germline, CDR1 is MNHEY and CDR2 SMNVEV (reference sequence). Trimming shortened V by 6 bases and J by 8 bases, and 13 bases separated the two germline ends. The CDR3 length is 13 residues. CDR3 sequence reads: CASSPSREEKLFF. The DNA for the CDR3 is TGTGCCAGCAGCCCGAGCAGGGAGGAAAAACTGTTTTTT.

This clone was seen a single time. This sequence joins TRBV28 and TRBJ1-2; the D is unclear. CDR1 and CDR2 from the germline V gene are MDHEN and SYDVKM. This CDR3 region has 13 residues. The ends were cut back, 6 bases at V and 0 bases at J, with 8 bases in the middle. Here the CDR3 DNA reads TGTGCCAGCAGAAAAGCTTCTAACTATGGCTACACCTTC. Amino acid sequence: CASRKASNYGYTF.

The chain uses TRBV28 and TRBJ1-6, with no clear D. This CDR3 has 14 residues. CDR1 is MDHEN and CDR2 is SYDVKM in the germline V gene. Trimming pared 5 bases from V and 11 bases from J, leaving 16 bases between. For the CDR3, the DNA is TGTGCCAGCAGTCTAACACAAAGGAGGGCACCCCTCCACTTT. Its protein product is CASSLTQRRAPLHF.

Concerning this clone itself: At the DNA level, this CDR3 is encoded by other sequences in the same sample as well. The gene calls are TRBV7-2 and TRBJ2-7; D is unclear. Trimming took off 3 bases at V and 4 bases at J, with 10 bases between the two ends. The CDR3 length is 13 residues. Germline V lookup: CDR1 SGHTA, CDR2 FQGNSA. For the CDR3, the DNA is TGTGCCAGCAGCTTGGTGGTCCATTACGAGCAGTACTTC. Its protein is CASSLVVHYEQYF.

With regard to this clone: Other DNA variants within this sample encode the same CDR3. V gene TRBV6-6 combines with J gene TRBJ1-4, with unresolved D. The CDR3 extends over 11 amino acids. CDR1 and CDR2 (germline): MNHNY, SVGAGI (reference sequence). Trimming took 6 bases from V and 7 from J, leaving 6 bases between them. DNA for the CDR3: TGTGCCAGCAGCTACCGTGAAAAACTGTTTTTT. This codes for CASSYREKLFF.

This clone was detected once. CDR3 residues: CASSPRWVTDTQYF. The CDR3 nucleotides are TGTGCCAGCAGTCCTAGGTGGGTCACAGATACGCAGTATTTT. The chain is built from TRBV2 and TRBJ2-3; D is ambiguous. Between the trimmed V and J ends, which lost 5 bases and 2 bases, there was a span of 11 bases. The CDR3 has 14 residues. Germline loops: CDR1 SNHLY, CDR2 FYNNEI. Combining the CDR3 with reference TRBV2 and TRBJ2-3 gives the whole variable domain EPEVTQTPSHQVTQMGQEVILRCVPISNHLYFYWYRQILGQKVEFLVSFYNNEISEKSEIFDDQFSVERPDGSNFTLKIRSTKLEDSAMYFCASSPRWVTDTQYFGPGTRLTVL.

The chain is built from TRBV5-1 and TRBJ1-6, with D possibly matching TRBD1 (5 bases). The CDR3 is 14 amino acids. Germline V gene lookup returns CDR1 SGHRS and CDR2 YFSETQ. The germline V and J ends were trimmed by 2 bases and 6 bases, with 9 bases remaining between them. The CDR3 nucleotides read TGCGCCAGCAGCTTAGGGGAGGGTAATTCACCCCTCCACTTT. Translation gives CASSLGEGNSPLHF.

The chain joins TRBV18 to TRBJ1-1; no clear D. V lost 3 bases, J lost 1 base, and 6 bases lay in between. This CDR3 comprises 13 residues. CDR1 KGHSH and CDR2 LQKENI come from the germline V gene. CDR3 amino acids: CASSPRQNTEAFF. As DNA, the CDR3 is TGTGCCAGCTCACCTCGACAGAACACTGAAGCTTTCTTT.

This chain's CDR3 is CASSYSAGGLGTQYF. The CDR3 nucleotides are TGTGCCAGCAGTTACTCGGCGGGGGGGCTTGGTACGCAGTATTTT. The J gene is TRBJ2-3, the V gene TRBV6-6; 9 bases match TRBD2. Germline V gene lookup returns CDR1 MNHNY and CDR2 SVGAGI (reference sequence). The CDR3 is 15 amino acids. The ends lost 0 bases at V and 8 bases at J; junction bases unmatched: 6.

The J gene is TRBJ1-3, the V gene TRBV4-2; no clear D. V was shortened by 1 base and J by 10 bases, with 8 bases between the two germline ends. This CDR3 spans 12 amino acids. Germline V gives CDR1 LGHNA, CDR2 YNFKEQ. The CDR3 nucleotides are TGTGCCAGCAGCCAAGTGTTGGGGACCATATATTTT. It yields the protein CASSQVLGTIYF.

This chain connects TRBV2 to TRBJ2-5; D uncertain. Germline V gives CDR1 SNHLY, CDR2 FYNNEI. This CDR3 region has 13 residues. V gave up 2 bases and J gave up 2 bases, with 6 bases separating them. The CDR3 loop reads CASSEWGQETQYF. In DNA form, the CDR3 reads TGTGCCAGCAGTGAATGGGGACAAGAGACCCAGTACTTC.

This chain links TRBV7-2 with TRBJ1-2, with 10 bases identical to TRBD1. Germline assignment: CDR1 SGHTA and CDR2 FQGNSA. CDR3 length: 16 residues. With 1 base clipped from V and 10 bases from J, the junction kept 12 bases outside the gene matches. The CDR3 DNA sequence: TGTGCCAGCAGCTTAGACAACGGGGGACAGGGGAGGTCCTACACCTTC. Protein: CASSLDNGGQGRSYTF.

CDR3 protein: CVCRSSYYEQFF. DNA of the CDR3: TGTGTATGTCGGTCTAGTTACTATGAGCAGTTCTTC. The chain combines TRBV7-2 with TRBJ2-1; no clear D. The CDR3 spans 12 residues. Germline CDR1 is SGHTA and CDR2 is FQGNSA. Full variable domain (remainder filled in from reference TRBV7-2 and TRBJ2-1): GAGVSQSPSNKVTEKGKDVELRCDPISGHTALYWYRQSLGQGLEFLIYFQGNSAPDKSGLPSDRFSAERTGGSVSTLTIQRTQQEDSAVYLCVCRSSYYEQFFGPGTRLTVL.

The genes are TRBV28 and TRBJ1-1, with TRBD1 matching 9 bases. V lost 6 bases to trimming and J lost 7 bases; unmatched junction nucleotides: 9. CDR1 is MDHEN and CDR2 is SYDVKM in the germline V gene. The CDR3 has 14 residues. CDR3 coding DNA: TGTGCCAGCAGCCGATTCGGGACAGGGTTTGAAGCTTTCTTT. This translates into CASSRFGTGFEAFF.

CDR3 in DNA: TGTGCCATCAGTAGGGACAGGGATGGCTACACCTTC. Its translation: CAISRDRDGYTF. The gene calls are TRBV10-3 and TRBJ1-2; 9 bases are shared with TRBD1. CDR1 is ENHRY, CDR2 SYGVKD, per germline. The CDR3 extends over 12 amino acids. Losses at the gene ends were 5 bases for V and 6 bases for J; bases not matched to a gene: 1.

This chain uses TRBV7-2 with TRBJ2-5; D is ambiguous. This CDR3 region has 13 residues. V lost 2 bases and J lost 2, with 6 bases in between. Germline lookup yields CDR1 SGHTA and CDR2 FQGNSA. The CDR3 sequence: CASSLFPQETQYF. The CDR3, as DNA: TGTGCCAGCAGCTTATTCCCTCAAGAGACCCAGTACTTC.

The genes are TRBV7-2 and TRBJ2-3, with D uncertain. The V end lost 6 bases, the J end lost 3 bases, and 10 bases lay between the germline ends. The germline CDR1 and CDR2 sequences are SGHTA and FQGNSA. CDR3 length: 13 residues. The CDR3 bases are TGTGCCAGCAGACGAACGAGAACAGATACGCAGTATTTT. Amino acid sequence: CASRRTRTDTQYF.

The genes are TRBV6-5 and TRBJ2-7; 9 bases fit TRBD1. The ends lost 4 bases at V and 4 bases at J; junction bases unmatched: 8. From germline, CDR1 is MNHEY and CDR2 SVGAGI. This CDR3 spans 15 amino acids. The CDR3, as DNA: TGTGCCAGCAGTTGGACCGACAGGGGGGCTTACGAGCAGTACTTC. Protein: CASSWTDRGAYEQYF.

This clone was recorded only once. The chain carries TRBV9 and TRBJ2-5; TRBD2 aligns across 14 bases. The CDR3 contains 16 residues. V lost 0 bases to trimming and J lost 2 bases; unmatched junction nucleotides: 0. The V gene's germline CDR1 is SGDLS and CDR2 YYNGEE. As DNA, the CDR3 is TGTGCCAGCAGCGTAGGACTAGCGGGGGGGCAAGAGACCCAGTACTTC. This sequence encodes CASSVGLAGGQETQYF.

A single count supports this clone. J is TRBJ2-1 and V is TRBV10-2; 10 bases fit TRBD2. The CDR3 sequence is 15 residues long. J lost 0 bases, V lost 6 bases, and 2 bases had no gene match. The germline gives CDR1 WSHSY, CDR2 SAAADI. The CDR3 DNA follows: TGCGCCAGCAGGACTAGCGGGCGCTCCTACAATGAGCAGTTCTTC. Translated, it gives CASRTSGRSYNEQFF.

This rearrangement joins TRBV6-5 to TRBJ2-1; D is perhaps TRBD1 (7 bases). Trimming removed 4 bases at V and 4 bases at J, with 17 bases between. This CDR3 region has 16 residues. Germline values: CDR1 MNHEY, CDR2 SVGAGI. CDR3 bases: TGTGCCAGCAGTTCCTCCTCAGGGGGGCGATACAATGAGCAGTTCTTC. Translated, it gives CASSSSSGGRYNEQFF.

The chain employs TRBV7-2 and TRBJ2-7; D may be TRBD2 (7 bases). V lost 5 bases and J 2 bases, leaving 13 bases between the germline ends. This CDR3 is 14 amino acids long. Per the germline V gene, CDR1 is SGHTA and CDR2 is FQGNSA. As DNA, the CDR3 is TGTGCCAGCAGCCGAGGGGGGGGTACCTACGAGCAGTACTTC. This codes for CASSRGGGTYEQYF. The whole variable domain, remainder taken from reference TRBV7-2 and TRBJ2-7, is GAGVSQSPSNKVTEKGKDVELRCDPISGHTALYWYRQSLGQGLEFLIYFQGNSAPDKSGLPSDRFSAERTGGSVSTLTIQRTQQEDSAVYLCASSRGGGTYEQYFGPGTRLTVT.